This TCR beta chain was captured by sequencing in a study of shared clonotypes between healthy human individuals. Study-wide results and caveats: Roughly 5% of naive CD4 clonotypes were common to four donors.

Tens of thousands of T cell genomes, or approximately 190 ng DNA, went into the sorted-subset replicate PCRs. In the original processing: From ImmunoSEQ came sequences covering only the junction and carrying no quality scores, so filtering differed. Clones were read by immunoSEQ multiplex PCR, and TCRdb kept only the in-frame ones, dropping some. The V and J calls and clone size are taken from that table; D and trimming were inferred from the DNA. The sample consists of fewer than 3 million clones, 85% to 95% of them appearing once. The CDR3 has 16 amino acids. In germline, CDR1 is SGHRS, CDR2 YFSETQ. V lost 1 base to trimming and J lost 1 base, with 13 bases between them. Of note for this clone: Its antigen remains unknown.

Naive CD45RA+ and memory CD45RA-negative subsets were split from CD4+ cells. Sequencing used naive CD4+ T cells from PBMCs. Subset indicated: CD45RA+ positively selected. The clonotype originates from a young man in good health. Some clones in this sample may be carry-over from other donors' samples. The chain combines TRBV5-1 with TRBJ2-3, with D maybe TRBD2 (5 bases). CDR3 sequence (DNA): TGCGCCAGCAGCTTGTTGGCCGTCGGGGGCACAGATACGCAGTATTTT. Translating it yields CASSLLAVGGTDTQYF.